Shown below are 22 T cell receptor beta chains from a single sample sequenced in a study of shared T cell receptors in the human thymus. Only in-frame clones appear in the TCRdb table, and some are missing; sequencing was by immunoSEQ multiplex PCR. The sample lists hundreds of thousands of clones; roughly 90% were seen once. This same sample was also part of a study on human thymus T cells.

The sample consisted of thymocytes. All receptors derive from a boy younger than two with a congenital heart defect.

The genes are TRBV28 and TRBJ2-7, with 7 bases identical to TRBD1. V lost 5 bases, J lost 0 bases, and 4 bases stayed unmatched. Looked up from germline, CDR1 is MDHEN and CDR2 is SYDVKM. CDR3 length equals 14 residues. DNA for the CDR3: TGTGCCAGCAGTCAGGGGGTCTCCTCCTACGAGCAGTACTTC. Its protein is CASSQGVSSYEQYF.

The chain employs TRBV7-9 and TRBJ2-7, with a possible D match to TRBD2 (7 bases). Trimming took off 11 bases at V and 0 bases at J, with 17 bases between the two ends. This CDR3 is built from 14 residues. Germline CDR1 is SEHNR and CDR2 is FQNEAQ (reference sequence). The CDR3 coding sequence is TGTGCCGGTGGGGGGGCAGGATACTCCTACGAGCAGTACTTC. Protein: CAGGGAGYSYEQYF.

The chain uses TRBV7-9 and TRBJ2-1, with D hard to call. Deletions cut 5 bases from V and 1 base from J, with 24 bases between. Germline CDR1 and CDR2: SEHNR and FQNEAQ (reference sequence). This CDR3 region has 19 residues. CDR3 coding DNA: TGTGCCAGCAGCGCCCCCCCATCAGGCCGTATCAGATCCTACAATGAGCAGTTCTTC. It yields the protein CASSAPPSGRIRSYNEQFF.

This sequence joins TRBV13 and TRBJ2-7; 7 bases fit TRBD2. V shed 4 bases, J shed 5 bases, and the junction held 8 bases outside the gene matches. Germline V lookup: CDR1 PRHDT, CDR2 FYEKMQ (reference sequence). This CDR3 contains 14 residues. The chain's CDR3 is CASSSQGTTHEQYF. The DNA of the CDR3 is TGTGCCAGCAGCTCCCAAGGGACTACCCACGAGCAGTACTTC.

The chain links TRBV10-1 to TRBJ2-7; 10 bases line up with TRBD1. CDR3 length: 16 amino acids. Per the germline V gene, CDR1 is WNHNN and CDR2 is SYGVQD (reference sequence). The V segment lost 5 bases and the J segment 4 bases; nucleotides outside the gene matches: 11. The CDR3 sequence is CASSNWTGGSEYEQYF. The DNA for the CDR3 is TGCGCCAGCAGTAATTGGACAGGGGGAAGTGAATACGAGCAGTACTTC.

The V and J genes are TRBV27 and TRBJ2-5, with 9 positions matching TRBD1. The V gene's germline CDR1 is MNHEY and CDR2 SMNVEV (reference sequence). With V trimmed by 6 bases and J by 5 bases, 7 bases remained unmatched. The CDR3 sequence is 14 residues long. CDR3 amino acids: CASRLTGGRETQYF. The CDR3 coding sequence is TGTGCCAGCAGACTCACAGGGGGCCGTGAGACCCAGTACTTC.

A few counts support this clone. The chain links TRBV5-1 to TRBJ2-5; D might be TRBD1 (8 bases). Germline loops: CDR1 SGHRS, CDR2 YFSETQ. V lost 4 bases and J 7 bases, leaving 14 bases between the germline ends. This CDR3 is built from 13 residues. CDR3 amino acids: CASSTTGEGTQYF. The CDR3 DNA sequence: TGCGCCAGCAGCACGACAGGGGAGGGGACCCAGTACTTC. Variable domain in full (rest from reference TRBV5-1 and TRBJ2-5): KAGVTQTPRYLIKTRGQQVTLSCSPISGHRSVSWYQQTPGQGLQFLFEYFSETQRNKGNFPGRFSGRQFSNSRSEMNVSTLELGDSALYLCASSTTGEGTQYFGPGTRLLVL.

The table lists this clone with a few counts. This chain joins TRBV27 and TRBJ2-2; D is perhaps TRBD2 (5 bases). Germline CDR1 MNHEY, CDR2 SMNVEV (reference sequence). Trimming left V 3 bases short and J 5 bases short, with 10 bases between. The CDR3 loop spans 14 amino acids. The DNA of the CDR3 is TGTGCCAGCAGTTTGGTCCCGGGAACCGGGGAGCTGTTTTTT. This gives the protein CASSLVPGTGELFF.

The chain is built from TRBV10-1 and TRBJ2-7, with TRBD2 identical over 11 bases. Germline-derived CDR1 and CDR2 are WNHNN and SYGVQD (reference sequence). V shed 6 bases, J shed 6 bases, and the junction held 7 bases outside the gene matches. The CDR3 is 14 residues long. CDR3 in DNA: TGCGCCAGCAGGCCCGGGACTAGCGGATCCGAGCAGTACTTC. Protein product: CASRPGTSGSEQYF.

The rearrangement links TRBV18 to TRBJ1-5, with TRBD1 matching over 9 bases. The CDR3 loop spans 16 amino acids. J lost 4 bases, V lost 6 bases, and 10 bases had no gene match. The germline CDR1 and CDR2 sequences are KGHSH and LQKENI. Here the CDR3 DNA reads TGTGCCAGCTCCCCCACAGGGGGCGCAGAGAATCAGCCCCAGCATTTT. This codes for CASSPTGGAENQPQHF. The full variable domain, with the rest looked up from reference TRBV18 and TRBJ1-5, is NAGVMQNPRHLVRRRGQEARLRCSPMKGHSHVYWYRQLPEEGLKFMVYLQKENIIDESGMPKERFSAEFPKEGPSILRIQQVVRGDSAAYFCASSPTGGAENQPQHFGDGTRLSIL.

This clone has more than one count but fewer than ten. The V call is TRBV7-6, the J call TRBJ2-3; 11 nucleotides match TRBD2. The CDR3 spans 17 residues. The germline V gene has CDR1 SGHVS and CDR2 FNYEAQ. V was pared by 2 bases and J by 4 bases, with 8 bases of the junction left unmatched. The CDR3 loop reads CASSLPLAGGPSDTQYF. Written as DNA, the CDR3 is TGTGCCAGCAGCTTACCATTAGCGGGAGGGCCATCAGATACGCAGTATTTT.

The chain uses TRBV28 and TRBJ2-3; TRBD2 matches at 9 bases. The CDR3 has 17 amino acids. Germline-derived CDR1 and CDR2 are MDHEN and SYDVKM. V gave up 4 bases and J gave up 2 bases; unmatched junction bases: 10. CDR3 sequence: CASSSSLASGATDTQYF. The CDR3 DNA sequence: TGTGCCAGCAGTTCCTCTCTGGCTAGCGGGGCCACAGATACGCAGTATTTT.

This chain links TRBV27 with TRBJ2-7, with 9 bases fitting TRBD2. Trimming removed 5 bases from V and 0 bases from J; junction bases left unmatched: 11. This CDR3 has 17 residues. Per the germline V gene, CDR1 is MNHEY and CDR2 is SMNVEV (reference sequence). This CDR3 is CASSHLASGESSYEQYF. CDR3 DNA sequence: TGTGCCAGCAGTCATCTGGCTAGCGGGGAAAGCTCCTACGAGCAGTACTTC.

The table lists this clone with a count of one. The J gene is TRBJ1-1, the V gene TRBV19; weak D call: TRBD1 (5 bases). CDR1 is LNHDA and CDR2 is SQIVND in the germline V gene (reference sequence). The CDR3 runs to 14 residues. V lost 7 bases, J lost 0 bases, and 12 bases lay in between. The CDR3 sequence is CASKKGPLNTEAFF. CDR3 bases: TGTGCCAGTAAAAAGGGGCCGCTGAACACTGAAGCTTTCTTT.

This clone came up a few times. The gene calls are TRBV5-8 and TRBJ1-3, with 7 bases fitting TRBD1. V lost 4 bases and J lost 0; bases outside the gene matches: 7. CDR1 is SGHTS, CDR2 YDEGEE, per germline. The CDR3 is 16 residues long. DNA of the CDR3: TGTGCCAGCAGCACCGGGACAGTCCTCTCTGGAAACACCATATATTTT. Translated, it gives CASSTGTVLSGNTIYF.

The chain couples TRBV7-2 to TRBJ2-3; 12 bases line up with TRBD2. The CDR3 has 18 amino acids. CDR1 is SGHTA and CDR2 is FQGNSA in the germline V gene. V lost 6 bases and J lost 3; bases outside the gene matches: 13. This CDR3 reads CASSQLASGRGVTDTQYF. In nucleotides, the CDR3 is TGTGCCAGCAGTCAACTGGCTAGCGGGAGGGGTGTTACAGATACGCAGTATTTT.

The rearrangement links TRBV11-3 to TRBJ2-1; TRBD1 matches at 10 bases. The V segment lost 0 bases and the J segment 3 bases; nucleotides outside the gene matches: 2. This CDR3 is 16 amino acids long. Germline V gene data show CDR1 as SGHNT and CDR2 as YENEEA. The CDR3 sequence: CASSLDWTGGYNEQFF. CDR3 in DNA: TGTGCCAGCAGCTTAGATTGGACAGGGGGCTACAATGAGCAGTTCTTC. Full variable domain (missing parts from reference TRBV11-3 and TRBJ2-1): EAGVVQSPRYKIIEKKQPVAFWCNPISGHNTLYWYLQNLGQGPELLIRYENEEAVDDSQLPKDRFSAERLKGVDSTLKIQPAELGDSAVYLCASSLDWTGGYNEQFFGPGTRLTVL.

The V call is TRBV7-8, the J call TRBJ1-3; D unresolved. Germline loops: CDR1 SGHVS, CDR2 FQNEAQ. This CDR3 is built from 15 residues. Trimming pared 5 bases from V and 0 bases from J, leaving 11 bases between. CDR3 sequence: CASSRVENSGNTIYF. The CDR3, as DNA: TGTGCCAGCAGCCGGGTGGAGAACTCTGGAAACACCATATATTTT.

V is TRBV2 and J is TRBJ2-1, with 10 bases lining up with TRBD2. Germline V gene sequence: CDR1 SNHLY, CDR2 FYNNEI. This CDR3 contains 16 residues. V shed 5 bases, J shed 9 bases, and the junction held 13 bases outside the gene matches. CDR3 coding DNA: TGTGCCAGCAGTCCTCGGGTTAGCGGGAGGTCAAGTGAGCAGTTCTTC. Protein sequence: CASSPRVSGRSSEQFF.

CDR3 region: CASSPSGDYEQYF. The CDR3 bases are TGTGCCAGCAGCCCCTCCGGGGACTACGAGCAGTACTTC. The V gene is TRBV5-4, the J gene TRBJ2-7, with a possible D match to TRBD2 (5 bases). The CDR3 length is 13 residues. The germline gives CDR1 SGHNT, CDR2 YYREEE (reference sequence). V was clipped by 4 bases and J by 3 bases, with 11 bases between them.

This sequence joins TRBV27 and TRBJ1-1, with TRBD1 matching over 7 bases. The germline V gene has CDR1 MNHEY and CDR2 SMNVEV (reference sequence). This CDR3 region has 15 residues. V dropped 6 bases and J dropped 1; count of bases not matched to a gene: 8. The CDR3 DNA is TGTGCCAGCAGGCCCCACAGGGGCGCGAACACTGAAGCTTTCTTT. Protein product: CASRPHRGANTEAFF.

The V and J genes are TRBV7-9 and TRBJ2-1; 8 nucleotides match TRBD1. Germline CDR1 SEHNR, CDR2 FQNEAQ (reference sequence). CDR3 length equals 14 residues. V gave up 7 bases and J gave up 6 bases; unmatched junction bases: 8. CDR3 sequence (DNA): TGTGCCAGCACGGGACAGGCCAACCGCAATGAGCAGTTCTTC. Amino acids: CASTGQANRNEQFF.